Below are 8 T cell receptor beta chains sequenced from a single sample in a study of Ad26.COV2.S vaccination and SARS-CoV-2 variants. The treatment was: about 20 received Ad26.COV2.S at low or high dose, single or two shots; about 5 received placebo; per-sample allocation not given. Specimen acquisition occurred on day 63 following the initial vaccine or placebo injection. The method was immunoSEQ multiplex PCR; TCRdb's version includes in-frame clones alone and lacks a portion of them. The table has roughly 350,000 clones, more than 75% seen once. Sequences were derived from peripheral blood, sampled in a trial of Ad26.COV2.S vaccine versus placebo. All receptors derive from a person aged 18-60 years who received the Ad26.COV2.S COVID-19 vaccine or a placebo.

This chain connects TRBV27 to TRBJ2-7, with a tentative D call TRBD1 (5 bases). Trimming took 3 bases from V and 2 from J, leaving 11 bases between them. Per the germline V gene, CDR1 is MNHEY and CDR2 is SMNVEV (reference sequence). The CDR3 extends over 14 amino acids. Written as DNA, the CDR3 is TGTGCCAGCAGTTTGGGGCAGGGAACCTACGAGCAGTACTTC. This encodes CASSLGQGTYEQYF.

The CDR3 DNA is TGTGCCAGCAGTGACGGTGGCAGAAGTAATGAGCAGTTCTTC. Translated: CASSDGGRSNEQFF. This chain uses TRBV6-4 with TRBJ2-1, with D uncertain. V lost 2 bases, J lost 7 bases, and 12 bases lay in between. Per the germline V gene, CDR1 is MRHNA and CDR2 is SNTAGT. The CDR3 has 14 residues.

The rearrangement links TRBV29-1 to TRBJ1-1, with D hard to call. V lost 3 bases and J lost 8, with 16 bases in between. This CDR3 comprises 13 residues. CDR1 and CDR2 from the germline V gene are SQVTM and ANQGSEA. CDR3 sequence reads: CSVDTLYYPEAFF. CDR3 DNA: TGCAGCGTTGACACGCTCTATTACCCAGAAGCTTTCTTT.

The chain joins TRBV29-1 to TRBJ1-4; D uncertain. Germline lookup yields CDR1 SQVTM and CDR2 ANQGSEA. V gave up 2 bases and J gave up 5 bases, with 3 bases separating them. The CDR3 sequence is 11 residues long. The DNA of the CDR3 is TGCAGCGTTGAAAAAAATGAAAAACTGTTTTTT. It yields the protein CSVEKNEKLFF.

The CDR3 coding sequence is TGCAGCTTAGGACGTGACACTGAAGCTTTCTTT. Amino acids: CSLGRDTEAFF. The chain is built from TRBV29-1 and TRBJ1-1; D ambiguous. This CDR3 is 11 amino acids long. CDR1 is SQVTM, CDR2 ANQGSEA, per germline. V was pared by 8 bases and J by 3 bases, with 10 bases between.

This sequence joins TRBV7-9 and TRBJ2-5, with a tentative D call TRBD2 (6 bases). This CDR3 has 14 amino acids. Germline loops: CDR1 SEHNR, CDR2 FQNEAQ (reference sequence). Trimming cost V 5 bases and J 7 bases, with 17 bases left between them. CDR3 amino acids: CASSPRGSPGTQYF. The CDR3 DNA reads as TGTGCCAGCAGCCCACGGGGGTCCCCCGGGACCCAGTACTTC. The entire variable domain, with the rest obtained from reference TRBV7-9 and TRBJ2-5, is as follows: DTGVSQNPRHKITKRGQNVTFRCDPISEHNRLYWYRQTLGQGPEFLTYFQNEAQLEKSRLLSDRFSAERPKGSFSTLEIQRTEQGDSAMYLCASSPRGSPGTQYFGPGTRLLVL.

This sequence joins TRBV29-1 and TRBJ1-4; D unresolved. Per the germline V gene, CDR1 is SQVTM and CDR2 is ANQGSEA. Trimming cost V 4 bases and J 8 bases, with 14 bases left between them. This CDR3 is 13 amino acids long. CDR3 in amino acids: CSVAGRRNEKLFF. The DNA of the CDR3 is TGCAGCGTTGCGGGCAGGCGGAACGAAAAACTGTTTTTT.

This chain uses TRBV7-3 with TRBJ2-2; 7 positions agree with TRBD1. The J segment lost 4 bases and the V segment lost 2 bases, leaving 1 base of the junction unmatched. Germline loops: CDR1 SGHTA, CDR2 FQGTGA. The CDR3 runs to 14 residues. CDR3 amino acids: CASSLGTVTGELFF. DNA for the CDR3: TGTGCCAGCAGCTTAGGGACAGTCACCGGGGAGCTGTTTTTT.